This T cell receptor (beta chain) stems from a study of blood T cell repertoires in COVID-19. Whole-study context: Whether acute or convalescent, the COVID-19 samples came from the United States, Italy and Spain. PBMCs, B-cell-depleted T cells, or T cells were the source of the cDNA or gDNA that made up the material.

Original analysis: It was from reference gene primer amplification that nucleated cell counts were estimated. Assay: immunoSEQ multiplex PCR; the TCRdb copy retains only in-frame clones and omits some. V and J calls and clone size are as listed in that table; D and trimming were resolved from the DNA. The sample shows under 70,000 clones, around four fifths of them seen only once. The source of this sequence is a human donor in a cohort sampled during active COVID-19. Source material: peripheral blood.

DNA of the CDR3: TGTGCCAGCAGCTTATCCGGGACAGGGGACTACTATGGCTACACCTTC. Residues: CASSLSGTGDYYGYTF. V usage is TRBV7-2 and J usage is TRBJ1-2; 10 bases align to TRBD1. Germline loops: CDR1 SGHTA, CDR2 FQGNSA. The CDR3 runs 16 residues. Trimming cost V 2 bases and J 3 bases; bases outside gene matches: 6.